This T cell receptor beta chain was identified in a study of blood T cell repertoires in COVID-19. CDR3 length: 15 amino acids. CDR1 and CDR2 from the germline V gene are KGHSH and LQKENI. Trimming removed 2 bases from V and 2 bases from J, with 12 bases in between. In the study's own analysis: Reference gene primer amplification in the assay estimated nucleated cell counts. Produced via immunoSEQ multiplex PCR; TCRdb's table is partial and in-frame only. That table supplies the V and J calls and clone size; D and trimming were determined from the DNA. The profile shows about 78,000 clones, approximately 86% of them singletons.

The sample was peripheral blood. The sequence came from a man between 50 and 59 years old with active or convalescent COVID-19. The chain carries TRBV18 and TRBJ1-1; weak D call: TRBD1 (5 bases). The CDR3 here is CASSPSQGYNTEAFF. CDR3 nucleotides: TGTGCCAGCTCACCAAGTCAGGGATACAACACTGAAGCTTTCTTT.